The 22 T cell receptor beta chains below all came from one sample that was sequenced in a study of shared clonotypes between healthy human individuals (dated by TCRdb to the early 2020s). The library was generated by the immunoSEQ multiplex PCR assay. TCRdb holds this immuneACCESS table with in-frame rearrangements only. Some clones are missing; in checked studies, unresolved V genes explain under half, and the rest has no known cause. In this sample the table shows 300,000 to 400,000 clones, roughly 70% of which occur a single time. The ten largest clones take up around 10% of the sample. Sequencing input: memory CD4+ T cells sorted from blood. Interpreted using the paper, the cell subset or site label stands for: CD45RA-negative fraction. The receptor source for this set is a man aged 25-45 years in good health.

This clone occurred many times. The gene calls are TRBV5-5 and TRBJ2-3; D unresolved. CDR1 is SGHKS and CDR2 is YYEKEE in the germline V gene (reference sequence). CDR3 size: 15 residues. Trimming took 7 bases from V and 1 from J, leaving 16 bases between them. In DNA, the CDR3 is TGTGCCAGCTTACTAAACCCCTGGGGCACAGATACGCAGTATTTT. Translation gives CASLLNPWGTDTQYF.

The chain combines TRBV7-8 with TRBJ2-2; 9 bases agree with TRBD2. This CDR3 contains 16 residues. CDR1 is SGHVS, CDR2 FQNEAQ, per germline. The J segment lost 2 bases and the V segment lost 5 bases, leaving 6 bases of the junction unmatched. CDR3: CASSLRAGGNTGELFF. The CDR3 DNA reads TGTGCCAGCAGCCTCCGAGCGGGGGGCAACACCGGGGAGCTGTTTTTT.

The chain uses TRBV7-2 and TRBJ2-3; D may be TRBD2 (6 bases). V was shortened by 2 bases and J by 8 bases, with 17 bases between the two germline ends. This CDR3 comprises 15 residues. Germline V gene lookup returns CDR1 SGHTA and CDR2 FQGNSA. CDR3 in DNA: TGTGCCAGCAGCTTAACTAGCTCCCCCGATGGTACGCAGTATTTT. It translates to CASSLTSSPDGTQYF.

This clone was detected only once. V and J are TRBV5-4 and TRBJ1-5; TRBD1 matches 8 bases. The CDR3 has 16 amino acids. The germline V gene encodes CDR1 SGHNT and CDR2 YYREEE (reference sequence). The junction had 12 bases not matched to a gene; V was cut back by 5 bases and J by 5 bases. CDR3 DNA: TGTGCCAGCAGTCTTTCGAGACAGGGGTCTTATCAGCCCCAGCATTTT. This codes for CASSLSRQGSYQPQHF.

This clone has ten or more counts. This chain links TRBV29-1 with TRBJ2-1; possibly TRBD2 for D (7 bases). CDR1 and CDR2 (germline): SQVTM, ANQGSEA. Trimming took off 4 bases at V and 7 bases at J, with 17 bases between the two ends. The CDR3 has 14 amino acids. The CDR3 reads CSVVGGRQVNEQFF. DNA for the CDR3: TGCAGCGTTGTCGGCGGGAGACAGGTGAATGAGCAGTTCTTC.

The genes are TRBV10-3 and TRBJ1-3; no clear D gene. This CDR3 comprises 11 residues. V was trimmed by 10 bases and J by 8 bases, leaving 12 bases between them. Germline V gene sequence: CDR1 ENHRY, CDR2 SYGVKD. Here the CDR3 DNA reads TGTGCCACCAGAGGCGTGGACACCATATATTTT. Translation: CATRGVDTIYF.

CDR3 nucleotide sequence: TGTGCCAGCAGTCAAAATGTCGAGCCCAGCCTGTTTTTT. This gives the protein CASSQNVEPSLFF. The gene calls are TRBV11-2 and TRBJ2-2, with D uncertain. The CDR3 covers 13 residues. Trimming removed 6 bases from V and 14 bases from J, with 19 bases in between. The germline CDR1 and CDR2 sequences are SGHAT and FQNNGV.

This rearrangement joins TRBV12-1 to TRBJ1-2. TRBV12-1 is a pseudogene segment. CDR3 length: 19 amino acids. DNA of the CDR3: TGTGCCAGCAGCTCCTCAACCTTTAGGCCCGCACCGTCGGAGTATGGCTACACCTTC. The encoded protein is CASSSSTFRPAPSEYGYTF.

V usage is TRBV5-1 and J usage is TRBJ2-7; TRBD2 matches 11 bases. CDR3 length: 16 residues. CDR1 is SGHRS and CDR2 is YFSETQ in the germline V gene. V lost 0 bases to trimming and J lost 4 bases; unmatched junction nucleotides: 6. The CDR3 DNA is TGCGCCAGCAGCTTGGGTCTAGCGGGAGGTGGGTACGAGCAGTACTTC. Translating it yields CASSLGLAGGGYEQYF.

The CDR3, as DNA: TGTGCCAGCCAGTGGGGCCTCTACGAGCAGTACTTC. Amino acid sequence: CASQWGLYEQYF. The V gene is TRBV2, the J gene TRBJ2-7, with D perhaps matching TRBD1 (5 bases). Germline values: CDR1 SNHLY, CDR2 FYNNEI. CDR3 length: 12 amino acids. V was clipped by 8 bases and J by 3 bases, with 11 bases between them.

The chain links TRBV11-3 to TRBJ2-2; D is unclear. The CDR3 runs to 15 residues. V lost 9 bases and J 2 bases, leaving 16 bases between the germline ends. Germline V lookup: CDR1 SGHNT, CDR2 YENEEA. The CDR3 DNA sequence: TGTGCCAGAACTGTTGGGCTAGTAAACACCGGGGAGCTGTTTTTT. It encodes CARTVGLVNTGELFF.

This clone was seen a few times. The chain carries TRBV7-2 and TRBJ2-3; 13 bases map to TRBD2. In germline, CDR1 is SGHTA, CDR2 FQGNSA. Trimming removed 4 bases from V and 8 bases from J; junction bases left unmatched: 9. This CDR3 spans 16 amino acids. The CDR3 region has the DNA TGTGCCAGCAGCTCCGGACTAGCGGGAGTGCTGGGTACGCAGTATTTT. This translates into CASSSGLAGVLGTQYF.

V and J are TRBV7-2 and TRBJ1-3, with 7 positions matching TRBD1. Trimming at V came to 6 bases and at J to 8 bases, leaving 7 bases not matched to a gene. CDR1 is SGHTA and CDR2 is FQGNSA in the germline V gene. CDR3 size: 13 residues. For the CDR3, the DNA is TGTGCCAGCAGGCCCTCAGGGGGAGACACCATATATTTT. It is translated as CASRPSGGDTIYF.

V gene TRBV28 combines with J gene TRBJ2-7; maybe TRBD2 (5 bases). CDR1 and CDR2 from the germline V gene are MDHEN and SYDVKM. CDR3 size: 12 residues. The germline V and J ends were trimmed by 6 bases and 3 bases, with 9 bases remaining between them. In DNA form, the CDR3 reads TGTGCCAGCAGGGGCCGGGACTACGAGCAGTACTTC. It translates to CASRGRDYEQYF.

This chain joins TRBV9 and TRBJ2-7, with D possibly TRBD2 on 6 matching bases. The CDR3 totals 14 residues. The germline gives CDR1 SGDLS, CDR2 YYNGEE. Trimming removed 0 bases at V and 6 bases at J, with 13 bases between. The CDR3 coding sequence is TGTGCCAGCAGCGTAGTGTCTCAGGGAGGCGAGCAGTACTTC. This sequence encodes CASSVVSQGGEQYF.

The chain combines TRBV15 with TRBJ2-5; weak D call: TRBD1 (6 bases). Germline loops: CDR1 LNHNV, CDR2 YYDKDF (reference sequence). The CDR3 sequence is 14 residues long. V shed 3 bases and J shed 1 base, with 9 bases lying between them. This CDR3 reads CATSRDSRQETQYF. CDR3 bases: TGTGCCACCAGCAGGGACAGCCGCCAAGAGACCCAGTACTTC.

V is TRBV19 and J is TRBJ2-7; 8 nucleotides line up with TRBD1. Germline CDR1 and CDR2: LNHDA and SQIVND (reference sequence). With V trimmed by 5 bases and J by 6 bases, 6 bases remained unmatched. This CDR3 contains 13 residues. The CDR3 is CASSSQGAREQYF. The DNA for the CDR3 is TGTGCCAGTAGTTCGCAGGGGGCTCGCGAGCAGTACTTC.

The chain has TRBV6-6 and TRBJ2-7; D gene uncertain. V dropped 5 bases and J dropped 3 bases, with 8 bases sitting between them. Germline CDR1 reads MNHNY; CDR2 reads SVGAGI (reference sequence). The CDR3 is 12 amino acids. The CDR3 bases are TGTGCCAGCAGTCTACAGAGCTACGAGCAGTACTTC. Translated: CASSLQSYEQYF.

This clone has a count of ten or more. The CDR3 spells CASSLDSPNEQFF. For the CDR3, the DNA is TGTGCCAGCAGCTTAGATTCACCCAATGAGCAGTTCTTC. The chain employs TRBV7-2 and TRBJ2-1; no firm D call. Germline V gene data show CDR1 as SGHTA and CDR2 as FQGNSA. The length of the CDR3 is 13 residues. Trimming left V 1 base short and J 6 bases short, with 7 bases between.

The gene calls are TRBV29-1 and TRBJ2-4, with 7 bases identical to TRBD1. This CDR3 is built from 13 residues. The V gene end was trimmed by 3 bases and the J gene end by 2 bases; junction bases not matched to a gene: 1. Per the germline V gene, CDR1 is SQVTM and CDR2 is ANQGSEA. The chain's CDR3 is CSVETGSKNIQYF. The CDR3, as DNA: TGCAGCGTTGAGACAGGGTCCAAAAACATTCAGTACTTC. Combining the CDR3 with reference TRBV29-1 and TRBJ2-4 gives the whole variable domain SAVISQKPSRDICQRGTSLTIQCQVDSQVTMMFWYRQQPGQSLTLIATANQGSEATYESGFVIDKFPISRPNLTFSTLTVSNMSPEDSSIYLCSVETGSKNIQYFGAGTRLSVL.

The chain employs TRBV9 and TRBJ2-2, with D uncertain. The V gene's germline CDR1 is SGDLS and CDR2 YYNGEE. The CDR3 has 14 amino acids. V lost 0 bases, J lost 2 bases, and 5 bases lay in between. CDR3 sequence: CASSVDHNTGELFF. The CDR3 DNA reads as TGTGCCAGCAGCGTAGACCACAACACCGGGGAGCTGTTTTTT.

The chain couples TRBV9 to TRBJ2-2, with D maybe TRBD1 (5 bases). The CDR3 sequence is 17 residues long. V was clipped by 1 base and J by 6 bases, with 19 bases between them. Looked up from germline, CDR1 is SGDLS and CDR2 is YYNGEE. The CDR3 reads CASSVTPPGISAGELFF. CDR3 DNA sequence: TGTGCCAGCAGCGTAACTCCCCCAGGGATTAGTGCCGGGGAGCTGTTTTTT.